The 7 T cell receptor beta chains reported below all come from one sample, sequenced in a study of identical twins. TCRdb re-analysed the 5' RACE reads in MiXCR, keeping a single row per CDR3 protein. The sample consists of more than 1.5 million distinct CDR3 sequences, about 30% of them appearing once. The sample comprised cord blood. Receptors originate from a newborn girl in good health.

In its sample, this clonotype was seen once. J is TRBJ2-1 and V is TRBV12-5; 9 bases agree with TRBD2. Trimming took 6 bases from V and 5 from J; bases not matched to a gene: 14. Germline CDR1 LGHNT, CDR2 FRNRAP. The CDR3 length is 17 residues. CDR3 loop: CASGLGPIAGVDNEQFF. The CDR3 DNA follows: TGTGCTAGTGGCCTCGGCCCCATAGCGGGGGTGGACAATGAGCAGTTCTTC.

This clonotype was observed a handful of times. The chain couples TRBV7-8 to TRBJ1-1; TRBD1 aligns across 11 bases. V shed 6 bases and J 4 bases; nucleotides not matched to a gene: 10. Germline assignment: CDR1 SGHVS and CDR2 FQNEAQ. This CDR3 spans 16 amino acids. The CDR3 coding sequence is TGTGCCAGCAGTCCTAGGCCGGGACAGGGGGTCACTGAAGCTTTCTTT. This gives the protein CASSPRPGQGVTEAFF.

This clonotype was counted only a few times. The V call is TRBV20-1, the J call TRBJ2-1; 7 bases align to TRBD1. Germline CDR1 DFQATT, CDR2 SNEGSKA (reference sequence). The junction had 8 bases not matched to a gene; V was cut back by 0 bases and J by 0 bases. The length of the CDR3 is 17 residues. The CDR3 loop is CSAREEWGTASYNEQFF. DNA of the CDR3: TGCAGTGCTAGAGAGGAGTGGGGGACAGCCTCCTACAATGAGCAGTTCTTC.

This clonotype was seen repeatedly, ten times or more. The rearrangement joins TRBV11-1 to TRBJ2-1; TRBD2 might be the D (6 bases). CDR3 length equals 18 residues. Germline assignment: CDR1 SGHAT and CDR2 FQDESV (reference sequence). The V end was cut by 3 bases, the J end by 0 bases, with 18 bases between. CDR3 DNA: TGTGCCAGCAGCTTCCGTAGCGGTACATACCTCTCCTACAATGAGCAGTTCTTC. This translates into CASSFRSGTYLSYNEQFF.

The chain joins TRBV19 to TRBJ2-1, with D unresolved. The J call may be incorrect, as the DNA end agrees better with TRBJ2-7. The CDR3 runs 15 residues. Germline V gives CDR1 LNHDA, CDR2 SQIVND (reference sequence). CDR3 protein: CASSISRAVYNEQYF. Here the CDR3 DNA reads TGTGCCAGTAGTATCTCTCGCGCGGTCTACAATGAGCAGTACTTC.

This clonotype occurred a few times. This chain joins TRBV10-3 and TRBJ1-5, with D perhaps TRBD1 (5 bases). V lost 0 bases to trimming and J lost 3 bases, with 18 bases between them. Germline V CDR1 and CDR2: ENHRY, SYGVKD. This CDR3 region has 18 residues. CDR3 sequence (DNA): TGTGCCATCAGTGAGTCCCCCCGCCGGGACGGTCCCAATCAGCCCCAGCATTTT. Protein product: CAISESPRRDGPNQPQHF.

To note about this clonotype: Just one base apart from a much larger clone, this may be a read error. This chain links TRBV6-6 with TRBJ1-2; no reliable D call. This CDR3 is built from 12 residues. Germline lookup yields CDR1 MNHNY and CDR2 SVGAGI (reference sequence). Trimming cost V 4 bases and J 3 bases, with 6 bases left between them. The CDR3 here is CASSFQDYGYTF. CDR3 sequence (DNA): TGTGCCAGCAGTTTCCAGGACTATGGCTACACCTTC.